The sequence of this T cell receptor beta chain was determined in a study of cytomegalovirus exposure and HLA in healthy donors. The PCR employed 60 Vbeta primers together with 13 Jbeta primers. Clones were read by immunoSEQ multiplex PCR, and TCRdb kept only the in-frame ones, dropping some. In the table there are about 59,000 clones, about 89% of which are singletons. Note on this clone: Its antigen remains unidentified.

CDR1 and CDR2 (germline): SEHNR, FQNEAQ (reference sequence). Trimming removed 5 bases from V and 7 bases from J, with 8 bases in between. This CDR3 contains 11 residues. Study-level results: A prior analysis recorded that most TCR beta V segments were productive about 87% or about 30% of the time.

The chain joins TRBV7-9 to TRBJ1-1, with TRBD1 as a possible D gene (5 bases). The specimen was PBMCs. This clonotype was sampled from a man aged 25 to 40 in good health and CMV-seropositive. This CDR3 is CASSPGDEAFF. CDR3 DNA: TGTGCCAGCAGCCCGGGGGATGAAGCTTTCTTT.